Reported below is one TCR beta chain. The sample belongs to a study of T cells in Graves' hyperthyroidism and ophthalmopathy. Study details: Peripheral blood was obtained at initial diagnosis, preceding any treatment.

CDR3 length equals 13 residues. Germline assignment: CDR1 KGHSH and CDR2 LQKENI. Trimming pared 3 bases from V and 6 bases from J, leaving 12 bases between. Regions amplified from RNA transcripts were the TCR beta CDR3 regions. The TCR CDR3 first-round RT-PCR relied on the HTBI primer set. TCRdb fed the multiplex PCR reads into MiXCR, producing one record per CDR3 protein. The table has about 380,000 distinct CDR3 sequences, around 20% seen once. The receptor comes from a man between 18 and 35 years old with Graves' ophthalmopathy. The chain links TRBV18 to TRBJ2-7; the D gene is possibly TRBD1 (6 bases). Material for sequencing was blood. DNA for the CDR3: TGTGCCAGCTCACCGAACAGGGATGGCGAGCAGTACTTC. It translates to CASSPNRDGEQYF.